This T cell receptor (beta chain) derives from a study of tumor-infiltrating lymphocytes in glioblastoma multiforme. TCR beta libraries were built from RNA through three nested multiplex PCR rounds using modified ARM-PCR. TCRdb passed the multiplex PCR reads through MiXCR, listing each CDR3 protein once. The sample yields fewer than 40,000 distinct CDR3 sequences, 50% to 75% seen once. The CDR3 consists of 13 residues. From germline, CDR1 is DFQATT and CDR2 SNEGSKA (reference sequence). With respect to this clonotype: A junction boundary mismatches the germline segment, possibly from a read error.

Sequencing was done on a sample of brain tumor tissue. This chain joins TRBV20-1 and TRBJ2-1, with 9 positions matching TRBD2. The TCR sequence derives from a male donor with glioblastoma. In DNA form, the CDR3 reads TGCAGTGCGGCGGGAGGGGACTACGATGAGCCGTTCTTC. Residues: CSAAGGDYDEPFF.